A selection of T cell receptor beta chains follows, all from one sample in a study of shared clonotypes between healthy human individuals. TCRdb's copy holds only in-frame clones and misses some; the assay was immunoSEQ multiplex PCR. The sample lists millions of clones; 90% to 95% were seen once. The sample comprised naive CD4+ T cells sorted from blood. These receptors were taken from a man in his late teens or twenties in good health. The CDR3 runs from the conserved cysteine through the conserved F or W. D genes are given only for firm matches. Clone size appears in some rows only: once, few, many, or a class for an expanded clone.

-	TRBJ1-4	TRBD1	TRBV19	TGTGCCAGTAGTCTCCGACAGGGCGTAACTGAAAAACTGTTTTTT	CASSLRQGVTEKLFF
-	TRBJ1-6	TRBD1	TRBV5-4	TGTGCCAGCAGCCCTACAGGGGAAGGCGTATCGCCACCCCTCCACTTT	CASSPTGEGVSPPLHF
-	TRBJ1-2	-	TRBV5-1	TGCGCCAGCAGCTTGGGCCCAGGGTCGGACTATGGCTACACCTTC	CASSLGPGSDYGYTF
-	TRBJ2-2	-	TRBV10-3	TGTGCCATCAGTGATGGAACGGGGAACACCGGGGAGCTGTTTTTT	CAISDGTGNTGELFF
-	TRBJ1-5	-	TRBV21-1	TGTGCCAGCAGCAAAGTGAGATTGGGTGTCGGCAATCAGCCCCAGCATTTT	CASSKVRLGVGNQPQHF
-	TRBJ1-5	TRBD1	TRBV10-2	TGCGCCAGCAGCCAGGGGGGGGCGGGTCAGCCCCAGCATTTT	CASSQGGAGQPQHF
-	TRBJ2-7	TRBD1	TRBV5-1	TGCGCCAGCAGCGTAGGGGGTCAGGGGGACGAGCAGTACTTC	CASSVGGQGDEQYF
once	TRBJ2-7	TRBD2	TRBV27	TGTGCCAGCAGTTCTCCGACTAGCGGGACACCCTACGAGCAGTACTTC	CASSSPTSGTPYEQYF
-	TRBJ2-3	-	TRBV2	TGTGCCAGCATCAAGGCTCCGGGACACAAACCTTCTAGCACAGATACGCAGTATTTT	CASIKAPGHKPSSTDTQYF
-	TRBJ2-7	-	TRBV7-2	TGTGCCAGCAGCTTAACCCGATTCGCCTTCGAGCAGTACTTC	CASSLTRFAFEQYF
-	TRBJ2-6	-	TRBV4-3	TGCGCCAGCAGCCAACGACTAGGCGGTTCTGGGGCCAACGTCCTGACTTTC	CASSQRLGGSGANVLTF
-	TRBJ2-5	-	TRBV5-1	TGCGCCAGCAGCTTGGTGGGACAACTGGGGGAGACCCAGTACTTC	CASSLVGQLGETQYF
-	TRBJ2-4	-	TRBV5-4	TGTGCCAGCAGCTTGGAGGCAGTCCCTCGTGGGGCCAAAAACATTCAGTACTTC	CASSLEAVPRGAKNIQYF
-	TRBJ2-7	TRBD1	TRBV7-6	TGTGCCAGCAGCTTGACGGACAGGGGGGTTGCCTACGAGCAGTACTTC	CASSLTDRGVAYEQYF
-	TRBJ1-5	TRBD1	TRBV6-5	TGTGCCAGCAGTCCGGGACAGGGGAAAAATCAGCCCCAGCATTTT	CASSPGQGKNQPQHF
-	TRBJ2-5	-	TRBV29-1	TGCAGCGTTGGTTTAGGGGGAGAGACCCAGTACTTC	CSVGLGGETQYF
-	TRBJ1-4	-	TRBV10-3	TGTGCCATCAGTGATCGAGGGCCCGGAACTAATGAAAAACTGTTTTTT	CAISDRGPGTNEKLFF
once	TRBJ2-2	TRBD2	TRBV25-1	TGTGCCAGCAGTGAATATACCGGGACTAGCGGGACCGGGGAGCTGTTTTTT	CASSEYTGTSGTGELFF
-	TRBJ1-6	-	TRBV6-1	TGTGCCAGCAGTGAACAACCGGGGGGTTATTCACCCCTCCACTTT	CASSEQPGGYSPLHF
-	TRBJ2-7	TRBD2	TRBV27	TGTGCCAGCAGTTCAACTAGCGGGAGTAACGAGCAGTACTTC	CASSSTSGSNEQYF
-	TRBJ2-7	TRBD1	TRBV19	TGTGCCAGTAGTACCTCGCCGGGACAGGGATACGAGCAGTACTTC	CASSTSPGQGYEQYF
-	TRBJ1-1	TRBD1	TRBV5-6	TGTGCCAGCAGCCTCGACAGGGGCCGATTGAACACTGAAGCTTTCTTT	CASSLDRGRLNTEAFF
-	TRBJ2-2	-	TRBV21-1	TGTGCCAGCACGGGGGGCCCTAGCGGATGGGACACCGGGGAGCTGTTTTTT	CASTGGPSGWDTGELFF
-	TRBJ1-6	TRBD1	TRBV27	TGTGCCAGCAGTTTGGACAGGGGGAATTCACCCCTCCACTTT	CASSLDRGNSPLHF
-	TRBJ2-2	TRBD2	TRBV6-6	TGTGCCACCGGGACTAGCGGGAGAACCGGGGAGCTGTTTTTT	CATGTSGRTGELFF
-	TRBJ2-7	TRBD1	TRBV6-5	TGTGCCAGCAGTCGACAGGGGGCTTCCTACGAGCAGTACTTC	CASSRQGASYEQYF